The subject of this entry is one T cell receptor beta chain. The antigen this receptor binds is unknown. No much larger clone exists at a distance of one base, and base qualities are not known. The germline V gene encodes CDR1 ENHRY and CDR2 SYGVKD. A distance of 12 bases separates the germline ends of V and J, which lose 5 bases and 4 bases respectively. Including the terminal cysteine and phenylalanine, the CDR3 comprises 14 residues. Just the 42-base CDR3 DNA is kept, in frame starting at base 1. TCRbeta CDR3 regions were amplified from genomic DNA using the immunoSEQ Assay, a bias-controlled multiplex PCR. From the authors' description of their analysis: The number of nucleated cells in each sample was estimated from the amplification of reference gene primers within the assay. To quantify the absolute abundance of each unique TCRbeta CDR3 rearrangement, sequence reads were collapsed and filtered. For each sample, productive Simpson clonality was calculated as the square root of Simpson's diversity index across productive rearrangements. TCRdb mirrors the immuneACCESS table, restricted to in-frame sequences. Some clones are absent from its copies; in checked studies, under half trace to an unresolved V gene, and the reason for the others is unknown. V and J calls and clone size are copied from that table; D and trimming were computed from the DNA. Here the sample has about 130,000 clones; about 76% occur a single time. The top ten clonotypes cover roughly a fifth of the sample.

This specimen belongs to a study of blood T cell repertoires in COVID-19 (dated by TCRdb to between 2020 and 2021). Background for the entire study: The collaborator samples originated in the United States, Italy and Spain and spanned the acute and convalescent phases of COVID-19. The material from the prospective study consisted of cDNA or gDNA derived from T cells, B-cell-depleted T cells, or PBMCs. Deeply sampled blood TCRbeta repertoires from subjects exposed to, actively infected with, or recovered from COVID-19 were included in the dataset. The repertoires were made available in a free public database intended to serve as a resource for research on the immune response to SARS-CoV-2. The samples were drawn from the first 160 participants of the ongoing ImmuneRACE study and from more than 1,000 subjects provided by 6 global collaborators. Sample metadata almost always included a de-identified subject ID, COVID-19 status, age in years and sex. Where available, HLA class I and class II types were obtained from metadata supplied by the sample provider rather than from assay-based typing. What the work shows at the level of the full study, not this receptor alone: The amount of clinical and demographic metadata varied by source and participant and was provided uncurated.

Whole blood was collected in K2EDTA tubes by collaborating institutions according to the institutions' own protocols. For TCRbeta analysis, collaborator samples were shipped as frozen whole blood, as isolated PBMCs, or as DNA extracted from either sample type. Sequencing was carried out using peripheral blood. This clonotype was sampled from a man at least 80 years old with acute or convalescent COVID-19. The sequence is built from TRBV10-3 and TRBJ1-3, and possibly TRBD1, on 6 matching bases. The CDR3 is CAISSQGEGNTIYF. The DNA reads TGTGCCATCAGTTCACAGGGCGAGGGAAACACCATATATTTT.